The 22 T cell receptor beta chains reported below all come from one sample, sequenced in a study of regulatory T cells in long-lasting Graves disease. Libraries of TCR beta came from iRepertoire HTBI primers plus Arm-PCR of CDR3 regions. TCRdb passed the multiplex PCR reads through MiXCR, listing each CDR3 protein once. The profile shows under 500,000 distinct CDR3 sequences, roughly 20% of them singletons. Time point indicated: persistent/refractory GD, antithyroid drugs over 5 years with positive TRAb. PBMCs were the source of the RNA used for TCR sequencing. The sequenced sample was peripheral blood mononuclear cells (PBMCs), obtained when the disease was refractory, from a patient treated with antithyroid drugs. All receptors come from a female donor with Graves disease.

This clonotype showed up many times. The CDR3 sequence: CATSRGGQGRYEKLFF. The CDR3 DNA sequence: TGTGCCACCAGCCGAGGAGGACAGGGGCGGTATGAAAAACTGTTTTTT. The rearrangement links TRBV15 to TRBJ1-4; 9 nucleotides match TRBD1. This CDR3 region has 16 residues. The J segment lost 6 bases and the V segment lost 5 bases, leaving 10 bases of the junction unmatched. Looked up from germline, CDR1 is LNHNV and CDR2 is YYDKDF (reference sequence). Complete variable domain (other parts from reference TRBV15 and TRBJ1-4): DAMVIQNPRYQVTQFGKPVTLSCSQTLNHNVMYWYQQKSSQAPKLLFHYYDKDFNNEADTPDNFQSRRPNTSFCFLDIRSPGLGDTAMYLCATSRGGQGRYEKLFFGSGTQLSVL.

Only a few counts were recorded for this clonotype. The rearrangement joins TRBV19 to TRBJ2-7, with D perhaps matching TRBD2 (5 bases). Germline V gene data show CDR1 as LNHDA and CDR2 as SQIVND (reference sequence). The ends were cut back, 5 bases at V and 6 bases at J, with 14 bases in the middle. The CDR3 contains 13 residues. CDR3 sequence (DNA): TGTGCCAGTAGTTTGGCCTTAACTAGCGAGCAGTACTTC. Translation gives CASSLALTSEQYF. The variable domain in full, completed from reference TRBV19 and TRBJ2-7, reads DGGITQSPKYLFRKEGQNVTLSCEQNLNHDAMYWYRQDPGQGLRLIYYSQIVNDFQKGDIAEGYSVSREKKESFPLTVTSAQKNPTAFYLCASSLALTSEQYFGPGTRLTVT.

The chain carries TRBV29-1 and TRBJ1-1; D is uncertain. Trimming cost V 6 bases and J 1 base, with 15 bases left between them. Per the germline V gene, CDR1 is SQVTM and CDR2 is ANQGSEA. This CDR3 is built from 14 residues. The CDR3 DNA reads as TGCAGCGTCGCGAGTACCTTCCGGAACACTGAAGCTTTCTTT. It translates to CSVASTFRNTEAFF. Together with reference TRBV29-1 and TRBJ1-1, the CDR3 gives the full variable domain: SAVISQKPSRDICQRGTSLTIQCQVDSQVTMMFWYRQQPGQSLTLIATANQGSEATYESGFVIDKFPISRPNLTFSTLTVSNMSPEDSSIYLCSVASTFRNTEAFFGQGTRLTVV.

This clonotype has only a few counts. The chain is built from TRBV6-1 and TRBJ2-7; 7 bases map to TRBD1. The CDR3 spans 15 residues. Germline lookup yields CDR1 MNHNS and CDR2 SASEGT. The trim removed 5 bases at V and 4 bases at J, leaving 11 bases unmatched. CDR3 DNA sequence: TGTGCCAGCAGTAGGGGACAGCAAGAACTATACGAGCAGTACTTC. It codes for CASSRGQQELYEQYF.

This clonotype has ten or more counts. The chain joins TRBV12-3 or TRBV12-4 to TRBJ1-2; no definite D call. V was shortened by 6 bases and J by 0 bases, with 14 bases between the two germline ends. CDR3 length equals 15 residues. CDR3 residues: CASSRAANPNYGYTF. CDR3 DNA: TGTGCCAGCAGCCGGGCCGCTAACCCTAACTATGGCTACACCTTC.

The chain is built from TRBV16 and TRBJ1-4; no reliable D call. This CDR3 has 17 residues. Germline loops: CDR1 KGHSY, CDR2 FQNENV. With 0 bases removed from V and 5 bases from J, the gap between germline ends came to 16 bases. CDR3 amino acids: CASSQSDKTRSNEKLFF. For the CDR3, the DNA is TGTGCCAGCAGCCAATCAGATAAGACCCGGAGCAATGAAAAACTGTTTTTT.

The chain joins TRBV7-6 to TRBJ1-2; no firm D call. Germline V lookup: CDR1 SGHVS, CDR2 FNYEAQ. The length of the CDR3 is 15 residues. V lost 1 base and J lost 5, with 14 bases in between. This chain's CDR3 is CASSLDAISLYGYTF. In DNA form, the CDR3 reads TGTGCCAGCAGCTTAGACGCGATCTCCCTTTATGGCTACACCTTC.

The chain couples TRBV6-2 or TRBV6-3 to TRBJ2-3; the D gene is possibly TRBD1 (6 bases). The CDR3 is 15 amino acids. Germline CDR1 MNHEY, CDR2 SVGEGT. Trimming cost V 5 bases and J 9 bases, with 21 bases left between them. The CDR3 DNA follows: TGTGCCAGCAGTGAATCCGCGACCAACACAGGGACGCAGTATTTT. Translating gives CASSESATNTGTQYF.

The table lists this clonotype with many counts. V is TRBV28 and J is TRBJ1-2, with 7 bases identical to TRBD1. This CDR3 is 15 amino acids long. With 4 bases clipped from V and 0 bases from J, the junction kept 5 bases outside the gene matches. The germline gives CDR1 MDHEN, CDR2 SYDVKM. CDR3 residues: CASSSRTGTNYGYTF. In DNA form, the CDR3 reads TGTGCCAGCAGTTCACGGACAGGAACTAACTATGGCTACACCTTC.

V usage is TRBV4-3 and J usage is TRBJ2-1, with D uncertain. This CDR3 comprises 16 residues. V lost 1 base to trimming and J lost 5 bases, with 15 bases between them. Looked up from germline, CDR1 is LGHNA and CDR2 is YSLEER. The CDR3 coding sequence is TGCGCCAGCAGCCAAGTTTTGGGAAGGTACGACAATGAGCAGTTCTTC. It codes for CASSQVLGRYDNEQFF.

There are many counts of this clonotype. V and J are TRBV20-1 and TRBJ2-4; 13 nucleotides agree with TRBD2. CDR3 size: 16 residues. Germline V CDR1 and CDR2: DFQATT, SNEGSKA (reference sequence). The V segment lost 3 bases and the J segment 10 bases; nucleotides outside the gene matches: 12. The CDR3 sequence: CSARGTSGNLSWIQYF. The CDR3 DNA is TGCAGTGCTAGGGGGACTAGCGGGAACCTTTCATGGATTCAGTACTTC.

In DNA, the CDR3 is TGTGCCAGCAGCTTCGAGGCAGATACGCAGTATTTT. Encoded protein: CASSFEADTQYF. The V gene is TRBV7-9, the J gene TRBJ2-3; no clear D. This CDR3 contains 12 residues. Trimming stripped 3 bases from V and 4 bases from J, with 5 bases between. The germline gives CDR1 SEHNR, CDR2 FQNEAQ (reference sequence). Using reference TRBV7-9 and TRBJ2-3 for the parts outside the CDR3, the full variable domain is DTGVSQNPRHKITKRGQNVTFRCDPISEHNRLYWYRQTLGQGPEFLTYFQNEAQLEKSRLLSDRFSAERPKGSFSTLEIQRTEQGDSAMYLCASSFEADTQYFGPGTRLTVL.

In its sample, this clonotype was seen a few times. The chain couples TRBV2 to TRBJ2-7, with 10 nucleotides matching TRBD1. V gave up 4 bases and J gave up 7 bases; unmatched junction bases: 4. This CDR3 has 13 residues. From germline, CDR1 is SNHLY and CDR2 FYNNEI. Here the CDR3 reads CASSGQGAREQYF. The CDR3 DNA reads TGTGCCAGCAGTGGACAGGGGGCAAGGGAGCAGTACTTC. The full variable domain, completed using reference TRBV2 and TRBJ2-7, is EPEVTQTPSHQVTQMGQEVILRCVPISNHLYFYWYRQILGQKVEFLVSFYNNEISEKSEIFDDQFSVERPDGSNFTLKIRSTKLEDSAMYFCASSGQGAREQYFGPGTRLTVT.

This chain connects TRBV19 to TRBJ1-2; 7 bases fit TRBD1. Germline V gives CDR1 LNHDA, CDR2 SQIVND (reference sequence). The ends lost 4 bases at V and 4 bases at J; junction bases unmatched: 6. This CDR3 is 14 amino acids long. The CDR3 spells CASSTQTGTYGYTF. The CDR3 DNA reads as TGTGCCAGTAGTACCCAGACAGGGACCTATGGCTACACCTTC.

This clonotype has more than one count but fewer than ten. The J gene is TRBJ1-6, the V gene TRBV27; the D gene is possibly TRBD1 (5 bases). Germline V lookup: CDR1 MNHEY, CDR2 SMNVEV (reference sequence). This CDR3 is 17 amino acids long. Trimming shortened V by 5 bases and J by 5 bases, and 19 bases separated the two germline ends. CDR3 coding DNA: TGTGCCAGCAGTCCTAAACAGGCGATAATTAATAATTCACCCCTCCACTTT. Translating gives CASSPKQAIINNSPLHF.

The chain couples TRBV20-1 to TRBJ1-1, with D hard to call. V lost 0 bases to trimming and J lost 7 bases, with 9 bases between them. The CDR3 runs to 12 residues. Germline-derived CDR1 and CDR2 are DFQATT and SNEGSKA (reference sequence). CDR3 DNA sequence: TGCAGTGCTAGAGATAACAGCCTTGAAGCTTTCTTT. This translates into CSARDNSLEAFF.

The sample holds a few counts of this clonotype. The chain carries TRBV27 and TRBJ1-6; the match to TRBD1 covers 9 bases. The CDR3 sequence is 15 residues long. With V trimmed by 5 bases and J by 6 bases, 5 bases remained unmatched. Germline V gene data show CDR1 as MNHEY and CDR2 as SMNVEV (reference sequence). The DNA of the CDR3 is TGTGCCAGCAGTCCCGGGACAGGGTTTAATTCACCCCTCCACTTT. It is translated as CASSPGTGFNSPLHF.

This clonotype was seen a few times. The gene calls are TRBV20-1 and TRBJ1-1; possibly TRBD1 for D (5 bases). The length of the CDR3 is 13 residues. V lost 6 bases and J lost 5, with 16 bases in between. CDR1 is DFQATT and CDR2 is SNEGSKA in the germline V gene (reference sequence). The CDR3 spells CSAKGTAVTEAFF. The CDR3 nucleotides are TGCAGTGCAAAGGGGACCGCGGTTACTGAAGCTTTCTTT.

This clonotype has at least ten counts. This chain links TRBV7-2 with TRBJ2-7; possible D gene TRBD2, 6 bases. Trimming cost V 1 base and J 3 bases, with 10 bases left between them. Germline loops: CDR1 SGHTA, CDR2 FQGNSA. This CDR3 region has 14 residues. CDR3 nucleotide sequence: TGTGCCAGCAGCTTAGGGCGAGCGGGCTACGAGCAGTACTTC. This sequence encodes CASSLGRAGYEQYF.

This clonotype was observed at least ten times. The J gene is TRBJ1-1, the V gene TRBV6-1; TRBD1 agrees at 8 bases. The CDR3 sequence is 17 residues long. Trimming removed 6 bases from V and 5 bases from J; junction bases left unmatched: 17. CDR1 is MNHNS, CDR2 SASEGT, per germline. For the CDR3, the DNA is TGTGCCAGCAGACGCCTTACAGGGGGAATATTGGGGACTGAAGCTTTCTTT. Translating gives CASRRLTGGILGTEAFF.

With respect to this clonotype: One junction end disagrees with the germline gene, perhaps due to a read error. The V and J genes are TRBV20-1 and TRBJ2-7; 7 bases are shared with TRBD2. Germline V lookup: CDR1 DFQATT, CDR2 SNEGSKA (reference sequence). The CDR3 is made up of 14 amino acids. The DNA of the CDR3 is TGCGGTGCAATAGAGTCAGCGGGACCCTACGAGCAGTACTTC. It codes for CGAIESAGPYEQYF.

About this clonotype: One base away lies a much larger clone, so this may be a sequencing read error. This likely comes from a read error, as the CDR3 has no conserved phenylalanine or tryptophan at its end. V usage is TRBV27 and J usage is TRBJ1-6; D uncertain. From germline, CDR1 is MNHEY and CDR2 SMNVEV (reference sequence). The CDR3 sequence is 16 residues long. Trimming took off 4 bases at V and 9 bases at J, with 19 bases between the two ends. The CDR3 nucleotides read TGTGCCAGCAGTTCCTTCGGACGCGGGCTTAGTTCACCCCTCCACTCT. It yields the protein CASSSFGRGLSSPLHS.